This is a list of T cell receptor beta chains from one sample in a study of OX40 agonist ivuxolimab in advanced cancers. TCRdb's table, derived via immunoSEQ multiplex PCR, lists solely in-frame clones and lacks some. In the table there are 70,000 or so clones, approximately 90% of which are singletons. The input for sequencing was CD4+ or CD8+ T cells sorted from blood, taken in a trial of the OX40 agonist ivuxolimab. The receptors were gathered from an adult with an advanced solid tumor such as melanoma, head and neck, liver or kidney cancer. CDR3s include the opening cysteine and the closing phenylalanine or tryptophan. A D gene is named only where the DNA matches it firmly.

>TRBJ2-1|15|-|TRBV11-2
CASSRPGTFSIEQFF
>TRBJ1-1|14|TRBD1|TRBV27
CASSLRQGASEAFF
>TRBJ2-2|14|-|TRBV5-6
CASSQLRNTGELFF
>TRBJ2-3|16|TRBD2|TRBV12-5
CASGWTSGRGLDTQYF
>TRBJ1-1|11|-|TRBV18
CASSPGIEAFF
>TRBJ1-5|16|-|TRBV6-6
CASTLYNPGGNQPQHF
>TRBJ2-1|15|-|TRBV18
CASSPSRGTHNKQFF
>TRBJ1-2|11|-|TRBV28
CALGQNYGYTF
>TRBJ1-5|17|TRBD1|TRBV28
CASAPGTGGIGNQPQHF
>TRBJ1-2|14|-|TRBV5-1
CASSSTGLNYGYTF
>TRBJ2-1|15|-|TRBV6-4
CASSVLATASNEQFF
>TRBJ1-4|14|TRBD1|TRBV11-2
CASSMSGQGGKLFF
>TRBJ2-1|18|TRBD2|TRBV5-1
CASSWGWGSGRAWDEQFF
>TRBJ1-1|12|-|TRBV19
CASRRTGREAFF
>TRBJ1-1|14|TRBD1|TRBV27
CASSLQGARTEAFF
>-|16|-|TRBV28
CASSRTAWGASYEQYF
>TRBJ1-5|15|-|TRBV19
CASSISPPTLQPQHF
>TRBJ1-6|18|-|TRBV5-1
CASSLGVWQGRYNSPLHF
>TRBJ2-7|15|-|TRBV28
CASRPSLGGAYEQYF
>TRBJ2-7|13|-|TRBV29-1
CSIGGTYHYEQYF
>TRBJ2-7|15|-|TRBV28
CASSPRRPQGYEQYF
>TRBJ1-5|14|-|TRBV28
CASCTGGINQPQHF
>TRBJ2-7|15|TRBD2|TRBV9
CASSVELAETYEQYF
>TRBJ2-1|13|-|TRBV30
CAWSVRQGLEQFF
>TRBJ1-6|14|TRBD1|TRBV7-3
CASSQQGSGSPLHF
>TRBJ2-6|16|-|TRBV19
CASRRERSSGANVLTF
>TRBJ2-3|13|-|TRBV2
CASRPTTTDTQYF
>TRBJ2-7|16|TRBD2|TRBV27
CASSSAGTSGKYEQYF
>TRBJ1-4|14|TRBD1|TRBV4-1
CASSQRDRGEKLFF
>TRBJ2-1|15|TRBD1|TRBV6-5
CASSYGDRGYNEQFF
>TRBJ2-2|15|TRBD2|TRBV11-3
CASSLGLAVAGELFF
>TRBJ2-1|13|TRBD2|TRBV5-1
CASSLGLALEQFF
>TRBJ1-5|19|TRBD1|TRBV10-1
CASKELRDRRSYSNQPQHF
>TRBJ1-1|15|-|TRBV5-5
CASSPAGGMNTEAFF
>-|11|-|TRBV11-2
CASSLSNEQYF
>TRBJ1-2|14|-|TRBV25-1
CASSESAAVSGYTF
>TRBJ2-5|14|-|TRBV14
CASSQAVRGETQYF
>TRBJ2-7|14|-|TRBV6-5
CASSRGDNSYEQYF
>TRBJ1-1|12|-|TRBV12-5
CASGLGHTEAFF